Ten or more counts support the clone carrying this T cell receptor beta chain. Its antigen is currently unknown. The data are from a study of metastatic and nonmetastatic thyroid tumors. Findings and limits, study-wide: Reports indicated that malignant thyroid tumors showed significantly higher TCR beta diversity than benign nodules did, in blood and tumor.

Every patient was untreated before thyroid surgery. TCRdb reanalyzed the PCR reads with MiXCR. The profile shows about 70,000 clones, 18% of them singletons. CDR3 size: 18 residues. V was shortened by 6 bases and J by 0 bases, with 21 bases between the two germline ends. The germline V gene encodes CDR1 ENHRY and CDR2 SYGVKD. This clonotype was sampled from a female donor with papillary thyroid cancer or a benign thyroid nodule (not recorded which). Some clones in this sample may be carry-over from other donors' samples. This sequence joins TRBV10-3 and TRBJ1-3, with D possibly being TRBD1 (5 bases). The sequencing sample was made of blood. CDR3 sequence (DNA): TGTGCCATCAGATCTAACCCAGGGACCGGGAGCTCTGGAAACACCATATATTTT. Protein: CAIRSNPGTGSSGNTIYF.